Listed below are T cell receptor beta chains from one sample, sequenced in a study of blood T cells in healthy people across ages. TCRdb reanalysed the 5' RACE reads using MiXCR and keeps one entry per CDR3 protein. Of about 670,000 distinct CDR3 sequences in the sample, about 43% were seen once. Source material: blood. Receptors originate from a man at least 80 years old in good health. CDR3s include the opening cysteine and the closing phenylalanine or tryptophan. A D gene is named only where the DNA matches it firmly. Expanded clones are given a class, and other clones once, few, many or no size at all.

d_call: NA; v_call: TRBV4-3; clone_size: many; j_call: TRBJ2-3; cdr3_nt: TGCGCCAGCAGCCAAGACCGACTCGCTGATACGCAGTATTTT; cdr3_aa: CASSQDRLADTQYF
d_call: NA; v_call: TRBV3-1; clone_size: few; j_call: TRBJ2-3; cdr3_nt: TGTGCCAGCAGCCATGACCCGGGACACGAGGGATTGGATACGCAGTATTTT; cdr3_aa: CASSHDPGHEGLDTQYF
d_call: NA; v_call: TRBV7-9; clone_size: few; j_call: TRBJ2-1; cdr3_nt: TGTGCCAGCAGCTTAGCTTCCAGGGTCGATGAGCAGTTCTTC; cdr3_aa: CASSLASRVDEQFF
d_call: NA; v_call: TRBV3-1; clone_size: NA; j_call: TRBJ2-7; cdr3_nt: TGTGCCAGCAACCAAGATCGCTCCCGGGGGGCATCCAACGAGCAGTACTTC; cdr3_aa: CASNQDRSRGASNEQYF
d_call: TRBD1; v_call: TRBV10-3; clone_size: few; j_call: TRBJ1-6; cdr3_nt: TGTGCCATCAGGGAAGGACAGGGTAATCCACCCCTCCACTTT; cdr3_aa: CAIREGQGNPPLHF
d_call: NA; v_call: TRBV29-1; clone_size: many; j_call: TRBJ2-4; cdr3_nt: TGCAGCGGGATACAGGGAAACATTCAGTACTTC; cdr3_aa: CSGIQGNIQYF
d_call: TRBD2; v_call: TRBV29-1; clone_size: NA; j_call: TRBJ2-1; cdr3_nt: TGCAGCGTTGAAACGGTAGCGGGGCTTGAACAGTTCTTC; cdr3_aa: CSVETVAGLEQFF
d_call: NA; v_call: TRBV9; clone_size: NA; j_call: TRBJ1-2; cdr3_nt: TGTGCCAGCAGCGTAGTGGACACCTATGGCTACACCTTC; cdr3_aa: CASSVVDTYGYTF
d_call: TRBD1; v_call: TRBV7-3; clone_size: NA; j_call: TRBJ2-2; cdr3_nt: TGTGCCAGCAGTGCCTCAGGGGGCTTTTATGCCGGGGAGCTGTTTTTT; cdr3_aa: CASSASGGFYAGELFF
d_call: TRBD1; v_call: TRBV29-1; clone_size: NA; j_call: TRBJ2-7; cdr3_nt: TGCAGCGTTCATTCCCCCGGGACAGTCTCCTACAATGAGCAGTACTTC; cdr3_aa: CSVHSPGTVSYNEQYF
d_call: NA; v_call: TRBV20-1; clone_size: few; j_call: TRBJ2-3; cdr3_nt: TGCAGTGCTAGAGACCCCGGGTCACGCACAGATACGCAGTATTTT; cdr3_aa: CSARDPGSRTDTQYF
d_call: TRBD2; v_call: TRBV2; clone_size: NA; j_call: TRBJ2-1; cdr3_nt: TGTGCCAGCAGTGAATTTGCTAGCGGGGGCCTATCCTACAATGAGCAGTTCTTC; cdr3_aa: CASSEFASGGLSYNEQFF
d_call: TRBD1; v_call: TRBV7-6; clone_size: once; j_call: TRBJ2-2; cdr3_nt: TGTGCCAGCAGCCGAGCTCCCACAGGGGCGCGATACACCGGGGAGCTGTTTTTT; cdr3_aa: CASSRAPTGARYTGELFF
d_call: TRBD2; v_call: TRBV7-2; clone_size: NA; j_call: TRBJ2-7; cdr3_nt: TGTGCCTCTTCGGGGACTAGCGGCAGCGAGGTTAGCTACGAGCAGTACTTC; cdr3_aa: CASSGTSGSEVSYEQYF
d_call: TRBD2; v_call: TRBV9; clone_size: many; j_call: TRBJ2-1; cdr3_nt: TGTGCCAGCAGCGTAGTAGCTAGCGGAGCGTACAATGAGCAGTTCTTC; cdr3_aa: CASSVVASGAYNEQFF
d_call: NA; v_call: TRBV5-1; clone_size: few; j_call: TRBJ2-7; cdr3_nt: TGCGCCAGCAGCTTGGACTCCGGGGCACTTATAGGTAGAACCTACGAGCAGTACTTC; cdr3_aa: CASSLDSGALIGRTYEQYF
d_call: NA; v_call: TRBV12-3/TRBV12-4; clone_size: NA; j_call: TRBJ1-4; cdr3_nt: TGTGCCAGCAGTGTGGGTCCATGGGGCGAAAAACTGTTTTTT; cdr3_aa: CASSVGPWGEKLFF
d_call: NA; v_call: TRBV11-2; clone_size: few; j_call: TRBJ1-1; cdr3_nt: TGTGCCAGCAGCCCTACCCCCGACCTGAACACTGAAGCTTTCTTT; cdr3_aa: CASSPTPDLNTEAFF
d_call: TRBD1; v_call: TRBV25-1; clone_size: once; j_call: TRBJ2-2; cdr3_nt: TGTGCCAGCAGTGAAATGACAGGGGGAGCTGGGAACACCGGGGAGCTGTTTTTT; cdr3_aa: CASSEMTGGAGNTGELFF
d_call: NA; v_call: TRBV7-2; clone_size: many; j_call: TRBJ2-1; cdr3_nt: TGTGCCAGCAGCTCCCTTCGCCGCGGCCTCTCCTACAATGAGCAGTTCTTC; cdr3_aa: CASSSLRRGLSYNEQFF
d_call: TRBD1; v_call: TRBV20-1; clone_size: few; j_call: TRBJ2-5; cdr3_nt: TGCAGTGCTAGCGTCCTCGGACAGGTACAAGAGACCCAGTACTTC; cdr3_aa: CSASVLGQVQETQYF
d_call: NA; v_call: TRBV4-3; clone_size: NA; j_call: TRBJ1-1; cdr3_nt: TGCGCCAGCAGCCAAGATGTAGGGGAAGGGAACACTGAAGCTTTCTTT; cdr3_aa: CASSQDVGEGNTEAFF
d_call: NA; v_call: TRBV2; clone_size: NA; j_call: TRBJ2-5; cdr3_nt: TGTGCCATCCTCCGGGACCAGGGGTACAATGAGCAGTACTTC; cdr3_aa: CAILRDQGYNEQYF
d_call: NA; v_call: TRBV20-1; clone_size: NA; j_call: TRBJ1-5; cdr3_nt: TGCAGTGCTAGAATGTCCCTGGGAGGACAGCCCCAGCATTTT; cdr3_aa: CSARMSLGGQPQHF
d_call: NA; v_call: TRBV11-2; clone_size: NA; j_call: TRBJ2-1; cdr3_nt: TGTGCCAGCAGCTTAGGGCAGGCCCACAATGAGCAGTTCTTC; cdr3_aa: CASSLGQAHNEQFF
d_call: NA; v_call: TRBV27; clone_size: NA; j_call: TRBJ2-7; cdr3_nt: TGTGCCAGCAGTACTACACAGGGCTATGAGCAGTACTTC; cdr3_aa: CASSTTQGYEQYF
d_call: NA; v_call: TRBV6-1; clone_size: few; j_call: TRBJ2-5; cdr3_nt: TGTGCCAGCAGTGATCATCAGTACCAGGAGACCCAGTACTTC; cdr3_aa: CASSDHQYQETQYF
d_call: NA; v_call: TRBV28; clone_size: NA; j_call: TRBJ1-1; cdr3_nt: TGTGCCAGCAGCCTACCGGACAGAGCGAACACTGAAGCTTTCTTT; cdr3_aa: CASSLPDRANTEAFF
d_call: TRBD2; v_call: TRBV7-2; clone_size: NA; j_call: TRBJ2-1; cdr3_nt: TGTGCCAGCAGCTTAGTGGTGCGGGGGGGCCTTTCCTACAATGAGCAGTTCTTC; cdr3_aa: CASSLVVRGGLSYNEQFF
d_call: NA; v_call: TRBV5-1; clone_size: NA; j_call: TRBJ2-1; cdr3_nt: TGCGCCAGCAGCATGGGGCCTACCTACAATGAGCAGTTCTTC; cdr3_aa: CASSMGPTYNEQFF
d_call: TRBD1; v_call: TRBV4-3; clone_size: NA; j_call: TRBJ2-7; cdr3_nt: TGCGCCAGCAGCCAAGACTTGGGGACAGGGGTCAACGAGCAGTACTTC; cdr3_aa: CASSQDLGTGVNEQYF
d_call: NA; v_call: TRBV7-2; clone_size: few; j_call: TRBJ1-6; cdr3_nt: TGTGCCAGCAGCTTACTGGACCGAAGGAATTCACCCCTCCACTTT; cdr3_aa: CASSLLDRRNSPLHF